The 13 T cell receptor beta chains listed next were all sequenced from one sample in a study of follicular helper T cells after annual influenza vaccination. Method: immunoSEQ multiplex PCR; TCRdb's copy keeps in-frame clones and lacks some. The data show 8,500 to 9,000 clones, with under 85% seen just once and 3% to 3.5% held by the top ten. The time point denotes: 2013-2014 season, 7 days after vaccination. The input for sequencing was CXCR5+ CD38- circulating T follicular helper cells from blood, taken 7 days after influenza vaccination. Subset of the sample: circulating Tfh, non-naive CD4+CXCR5+PD-1+ (ICOS+CD38+ or ICOS-CD38-). The receptors derive from an adult who received the influenza vaccine.

The chain employs TRBV11-2 and TRBJ2-5; tentatively, D is TRBD2 (6 bases). The germline V gene encodes CDR1 SGHAT and CDR2 FQNNGV. Trimming stripped 3 bases from V and 4 bases from J, with 12 bases between. The CDR3 runs 14 residues. DNA for the CDR3: TGTGCCAGCAGCTTCGGGGGTTTAAGAGAGACCCAGTACTTC. It codes for CASSFGGLRETQYF.

The chain uses TRBV18 and TRBJ2-3; perhaps TRBD1 as D (5 bases). The germline gives CDR1 KGHSH, CDR2 LQKENI. CDR3 length: 15 amino acids. V was pared by 2 bases and J by 5 bases, with 14 bases between. CDR3 bases: TGTGCCAGCTCACCAGATCTAGGGGCCAAAGATACGCAGTATTTT. The encoded protein is CASSPDLGAKDTQYF.

This rearrangement joins TRBV7-9 to TRBJ2-5; 9 bases line up with TRBD1. V shed 5 bases and J 5 bases; nucleotides not matched to a gene: 9. This CDR3 comprises 15 residues. Germline lookup yields CDR1 SEHNR and CDR2 FQNEAQ (reference sequence). CDR3 region: CASSPGQGREETQYF. In nucleotides, the CDR3 is TGTGCCAGCAGCCCCGGACAGGGGCGAGAGGAGACCCAGTACTTC.

The chain uses TRBV6-5 and TRBJ1-2, with D unclear. Trimming left V 4 bases short and J 0 bases short, with 9 bases between. The germline V gene encodes CDR1 MNHEY and CDR2 SVGAGI. The CDR3 loop spans 14 amino acids. The CDR3 loop reads CASSLGASNYGYTF. For the CDR3, the DNA is TGTGCCAGCAGTTTAGGAGCTTCTAACTATGGCTACACCTTC.

The rearrangement joins TRBV5-1 to TRBJ1-1, with D perhaps matching TRBD1 (5 bases). Trimming pared 4 bases from V and 2 bases from J, leaving 9 bases between. The germline gives CDR1 SGHRS, CDR2 YFSETQ. The CDR3 has 13 amino acids. The CDR3 DNA is TGCGCCAGCAGCGGGGGGTCAAACACTGAAGCTTTCTTT. Translation: CASSGGSNTEAFF.

This clone was seen only a few times. The chain couples TRBV5-1 to TRBJ2-7; 12 bases agree with TRBD2. This CDR3 comprises 15 residues. The germline V gene has CDR1 SGHRS and CDR2 YFSETQ. Germline trimming cut 4 bases from V and 5 bases from J; bases unmatched to any gene: 7. The CDR3 nucleotides read TGCGCCAGCAGCCTGCGGACTAGCGGGGACCACGAGCAGTACTTC. The encoded protein is CASSLRTSGDHEQYF.

The chain is built from TRBV18 and TRBJ1-4, with TRBD1 as a possible D gene (5 bases). V lost 3 bases, J lost 8 bases, and 13 bases lay in between. CDR3 length: 14 residues. Germline V lookup: CDR1 KGHSH, CDR2 LQKENI. The CDR3 nucleotides are TGTGCCAGCTCACCCAATGGGGGGAGAGAAAAACTGTTTTTT. This translates into CASSPNGGREKLFF. The whole variable domain, filled in from reference TRBV18 and TRBJ1-4, reads NAGVMQNPRHLVRRRGQEARLRCSPMKGHSHVYWYRQLPEEGLKFMVYLQKENIIDESGMPKERFSAEFPKEGPSILRIQQVVRGDSAAYFCASSPNGGREKLFFGSGTQLSVL.

The gene calls are TRBV19 and TRBJ1-5; a possible D gene is TRBD1 (5 bases). The CDR3 length is 14 residues. V lost 3 bases to trimming and J lost 10 bases, with 16 bases between them. Looked up from germline, CDR1 is LNHDA and CDR2 is SQIVND (reference sequence). The CDR3 protein is CASSISGSRSPQHF. In nucleotides, the CDR3 is TGTGCCAGTAGTATTTCAGGGAGTAGAAGTCCCCAGCATTTT.

This clone was recorded only once. V and J are TRBV5-5 and TRBJ2-1; a weak D match, TRBD2 (5 bases). Trimming shortened V by 0 bases and J by 8 bases, and 6 bases separated the two germline ends. Looked up from germline, CDR1 is SGHKS and CDR2 is YYEKEE (reference sequence). The CDR3 is 12 amino acids. For the CDR3, the DNA is TGTGCCAGCAGCTTGGTCGGGGATGAGCAGTTCTTC. It yields the protein CASSLVGDEQFF.

This chain connects TRBV28 to TRBJ1-1; D not resolved. The ends were cut back, 9 bases at V and 10 bases at J, with 6 bases in the middle. CDR1 and CDR2 from the germline V gene are MDHEN and SYDVKM. This CDR3 region has 8 residues. The CDR3 protein is CARPAAFF. DNA for the CDR3: TGTGCCAGACCTGCAGCTTTCTTT.

This chain uses TRBV5-6 with TRBJ1-4; tentative D call: TRBD1 (5 bases). V was pared by 4 bases and J by 5 bases, with 12 bases between. This CDR3 spans 14 amino acids. Germline V gives CDR1 SGHDT, CDR2 YYEEEE. CDR3 bases: TGTGCCAGCAGCCCAAACGGGGGAAATGAAAAACTGTTTTTT. This translates into CASSPNGGNEKLFF. Based on the CDR3 plus reference TRBV5-6 and TRBJ1-4, the full variable domain is DAGVTQSPTHLIKTRGQQVTLRCSPKSGHDTVSWYQQALGQGPQFIFQYYEEEERQRGNFPDRFSGHQFPNYSSELNVNALLLGDSALYLCASSPNGGNEKLFFGSGTQLSVL.

The chain has TRBV5-8 and TRBJ1-5, with 11 bases aligning to TRBD1. This CDR3 has 14 residues. From germline, CDR1 is SGHTS and CDR2 YDEGEE. Trimming cost V 4 bases and J 6 bases; bases outside gene matches: 3. As DNA, the CDR3 is TGTGCCAGCAGCCGGGACAGGGGGTTTCAGCCCCAGCATTTT. Amino acid sequence: CASSRDRGFQPQHF.

The chain links TRBV7-2 to TRBJ1-3; TRBD1 might be the D (6 bases). The V gene lost 5 bases and the J gene lost 1 base, with 9 bases spanning the gap. Germline V lookup: CDR1 SGHTA, CDR2 FQGNSA. The CDR3 totals 14 residues. DNA of the CDR3: TGTGCCAGCAGCCAAACAGGGTCTGGAAACACCATATATTTT. This translates into CASSQTGSGNTIYF.